This T cell receptor beta chain was recorded in a study of regulatory T cells in long-lasting Graves disease. This clonotype has only a few counts. Its antigen is unidentified. A much larger clone is a single base away; this may be a read error. Time point of the sample: newly diagnosed GD, antithyroid drugs for less than 3 months. With RNA extracted from PBMCs as input, the TCR library was made. Germline-derived CDR1 and CDR2 are SGDLS and YYNGEE. V lost 3 bases, J lost 4 bases, and 11 bases lay in between. The CDR3 has 14 residues. Overall study results and limits: Patients with persistent disease shared 2,500 to 3,500 public clonotypes, outpacing the 966 shared by new patients.

According to the study, TCR beta libraries were built with iRepertoire HTBI primers and CDR3-region Arm-PCR. Each CDR3 protein is one row after TCRdb ran MiXCR on the multiplex PCR reads. The sample holds approximately 490,000 distinct CDR3 sequences, 15% to 20% seen once. The same specimen was also included in a second study, on T cells in Graves' hyperthyroidism and ophthalmopathy. From that paper: Stability of Graves' hyperthyroidism was defined as absent ophthalmopathy progression within 18 months. Most thyroid clonotypes that were expanded above 0.001 also turned up in blood.

The chain joins TRBV9 to TRBJ2-1; D is ambiguous. The receptor comes from a man aged 35 to 55 with Graves disease. Material: peripheral blood mononuclear cells (PBMCs), obtained at new diagnosis, from a patient treated with antithyroid drugs. CDR3 residues: CASSGPGPYNEQFF. CDR3 in DNA: TGTGCCAGCAGCGGCCCTGGTCCATACAATGAGCAGTTCTTC.